This entry concerns a single T cell receptor (beta chain). Its antigen remains unknown. CDR3 size: 15 residues. Per germline, CDR1 SGHRS and CDR2 YFSETQ. Trimming took 0 bases from V and 3 from J, leaving 9 bases between them. The sample is drawn from a study of OX40 agonist ivuxolimab in advanced cancers. Study observations and caveats: Among the least clonally expanded were partial responders at 0.1-3.0 mg/kg. Expanded peripheral T cell antigen specificity was not determined.

Profiled with immunoSEQ multiplex PCR; TCRdb holds only in-frame clones, not every one. This table holds roughly 86,000 clones, more than 85% found once. Systemic immunosuppression or a history of autoimmune disease excluded patients. This clonotype was obtained from an adult with an advanced solid tumor such as melanoma, head and neck, liver or kidney cancer. Sequencing was performed on CD4+ or CD8+ T cells sorted from blood, taken in a trial of the OX40 agonist ivuxolimab. The rearrangement links TRBV5-1 to TRBJ1-4; D is ambiguous. CDR3 protein: CASSLGSVPNEKLFF. Written as DNA, the CDR3 is TGCGCCAGCAGCTTGGGGTCGGTGCCTAATGAAAAACTGTTTTTT.